This passage covers 30 T cell receptor beta chains from one sample sequenced in a study of T cell repertoires in cytomegalovirus infection. These receptors' antigens are unknown. In TCRdb, the reads were re-called with MiXCR into one record per CDR3 protein. The table has some 99,000 distinct CDR3 sequences, around 28% seen once; the top ten hold 80% to 85%. Source: CD8+ T cells from cultured PBMCs, taken from culture after CMV antigen stimulation. These receptors were collected from a human donor in good health (CMV status not recorded). Some clones in this sample may be carry-over from other donors' samples.

The genes are TRBV5-1 and TRBJ2-5; D gene unclear. The CDR3 spans 12 residues. V shed 4 bases and J shed 5 bases, with 9 bases lying between them. Germline CDR1 is SGHRS and CDR2 is YFSETQ. The CDR3 region has the DNA TGCGCCAGCAGCCCGGAACTCGAGACCCAGTACTTC. This encodes CASSPELETQYF.

J is TRBJ2-1 and V is TRBV7-6, with 10 bases fitting TRBD1. This CDR3 is built from 13 residues. The V gene's germline CDR1 is SGHVS and CDR2 FNYEAQ. V was pared by 7 bases and J by 8 bases, with 5 bases of the junction left unmatched. The CDR3 nucleotides are TGTGCCAGCACCACGACAGGGGGCGATGAGCAGTTCTTC. It specifies CASTTTGGDEQFF. Drawing the rest from reference TRBV7-6 and TRBJ2-1, the complete variable domain is GAGVSQSPRYKVTKRGQDVALRCDPISGHVSLYWYRQALGQGPEFLTYFNYEAQQDKSGLPNDRFSAERPEGSISTLTIQRTEQRDSAMYRCASTTTGGDEQFFGPGTRLTVL.

This CDR3 is CASSSRQGYTGELFF. The CDR3 region has the DNA TGTGCCAGCAGCTCTAGACAGGGGTACACCGGGGAGCTGTTTTTT. This rearrangement joins TRBV7-9 to TRBJ2-2; 8 bases fit TRBD1. Losses at the gene ends were 4 bases for V and 3 bases for J; bases not matched to a gene: 4. Looked up from germline, CDR1 is SEHNR and CDR2 is FQNEAQ (reference sequence). The CDR3 spans 15 residues.

V is TRBV2 and J is TRBJ2-2; D is perhaps TRBD2 (5 bases). The germline V gene encodes CDR1 SNHLY and CDR2 FYNNEI. The V and J ends lost 10 bases and 5 bases respectively, with 14 bases between them. There are 13 residues in the CDR3. CDR3 region: CATIGGRTGELFF. Here the CDR3 DNA reads TGTGCCACCATCGGAGGAAGGACCGGGGAGCTGTTTTTT.

V gene TRBV25-1 combines with J gene TRBJ2-3; D ambiguous. V was clipped by 5 bases and J by 4 bases, with 10 bases between them. The CDR3 totals 13 residues. Germline V gene sequence: CDR1 MGHDK, CDR2 SYGVNS. CDR3 coding DNA: TGTGCCAGCAGTCACCTTAGGGCAGATACGCAGTATTTT. Residues: CASSHLRADTQYF.

This clonotype was seen a handful of times. The chain links TRBV15 to TRBJ2-4; D might be TRBD1 or TRBD2, each matching 5 bases. Germline V gene lookup returns CDR1 LNHNV and CDR2 YYDKDF (reference sequence). The CDR3 extends over 15 amino acids. Trimming left V 9 bases short and J 0 bases short, with 15 bases between. This CDR3 is CATQVASLAKNIQYF. The CDR3 DNA sequence: TGTGCCACACAGGTAGCGTCCCTAGCCAAAAACATTCAGTACTTC. The full variable domain, with the rest looked up from reference TRBV15 and TRBJ2-4, is DAMVIQNPRYQVTQFGKPVTLSCSQTLNHNVMYWYQQKSSQAPKLLFHYYDKDFNNEADTPDNFQSRRPNTSFCFLDIRSPGLGDTAMYLCATQVASLAKNIQYFGAGTRLSVL.

Regarding this clonotype: Because the CDR3 is missing its conserved closing phenylalanine or tryptophan, this is likely a read error. The rearrangement uses TRBV19 and TRBJ1-1, with 8 bases lining up with TRBD1. With 3 bases clipped from V and 3 bases from J, the junction kept 9 bases outside the gene matches. CDR3 length: 16 residues. The germline gives CDR1 LNHDA, CDR2 SQIVND (reference sequence). The CDR3 is CASSIGQGGLDTEAFL. For the CDR3, the DNA is TGTGCCAGTAGTATCGGACAGGGAGGGTTGGACACTGAAGCTTTCCTT.

This clonotype was counted many times. The V and J genes are TRBV7-2 and TRBJ1-5; D possibly corresponds to TRBD1 (5 bases). This CDR3 is 15 amino acids long. V was cut by 1 base and J by 7 bases, with 14 bases left in between. The germline gives CDR1 SGHTA, CDR2 FQGNSA. CDR3 protein: CASSLERGSRQPQHF. The CDR3 DNA reads TGTGCCAGCAGCTTAGAGAGGGGCAGTAGGCAGCCCCAGCATTTT.

This clonotype was found a few times. The rearrangement joins TRBV15 to TRBJ2-7; D is uncertain. This CDR3 has 13 residues. Trimming took 1 base from V and 1 from J, leaving 5 bases between them. Germline V CDR1 and CDR2: LNHNV, YYDKDF (reference sequence). CDR3 protein: CATSRGRSYEQYF. The CDR3 coding sequence is TGTGCCACCAGCAGAGGTAGATCCTACGAGCAGTACTTC.

This chain uses TRBV4-2 with TRBJ1-4, with D hard to call. The germline V gene has CDR1 LGHNA and CDR2 YNFKEQ. V was shortened by 1 base and J by 3 bases, with 12 bases between the two germline ends. This CDR3 is built from 16 residues. For the CDR3, the DNA is TGTGCCAGCAGCCAAGGCTGGGAGGAGGCTAATGAAAAACTGTTTTTT. It specifies CASSQGWEEANEKLFF.

This clonotype was observed many times. CDR3 nucleotide sequence: TGCGCCAGCAGCCCAATTGTCCCTAATGAAAAACTGTTTTTT. It codes for CASSPIVPNEKLFF. V and J are TRBV4-1 and TRBJ1-4, with D unclear. The V and J ends lost 4 bases and 3 bases respectively, with 9 bases between them. Looked up from germline, CDR1 is MGHRA and CDR2 is YSYEKL. The CDR3 spans 14 residues.

This clonotype was recorded many times. The V gene is TRBV27, the J gene TRBJ1-1; D might be TRBD1 (6 bases). CDR1 and CDR2 from the germline V gene are MNHEY and SMNVEV (reference sequence). The CDR3 spans 15 residues. Trimming left V 2 bases short and J 2 bases short, with 12 bases between. The CDR3 is CASSLTGTTNTEAFF. The DNA of the CDR3 is TGTGCCAGCAGTTTAACCGGGACAACAAACACTGAAGCTTTCTTT.

This clonotype has a handful of counts. Here the CDR3 omits its conserved ending phenylalanine or tryptophan, so a read error is the likely source. The limits of the CDR3 on the DNA are not certain, so only TCRdb's listed CDR3 is given. The chain recombines TRBV27 with TRBJ1-2; the DNA was not compared with TRBD1, the D call given in the table. The CDR3 spans 10 residues, counting both ends. Germline CDR1 is MNHEY and CDR2 is SMNVEV (reference sequence). The CDR3 loop reads CASTPVGDRV.

This CDR3 is CASSAGRNTEAFF. The CDR3 DNA follows: TGTGCCAGCTCTGCTGGGAGGAACACTGAAGCTTTCTTT. The rearrangement joins TRBV2 to TRBJ1-1; D unclear. The CDR3 consists of 13 residues. V was pared by 8 bases and J by 1 base, with 11 bases between. Germline CDR1 SNHLY, CDR2 FYNNEI. Supplemented by reference TRBV2 and TRBJ1-1, the full variable domain reads EPEVTQTPSHQVTQMGQEVILRCVPISNHLYFYWYRQILGQKVEFLVSFYNNEISEKSEIFDDQFSVERPDGSNFTLKIRSTKLEDSAMYFCASSAGRNTEAFFGQGTRLTVV.

This clonotype has just a few counts. The V gene is TRBV27, the J gene TRBJ2-1; D is unresolved. The CDR3 runs to 14 residues. Looked up from germline, CDR1 is MNHEY and CDR2 is SMNVEV (reference sequence). Trimming left V 5 bases short and J 0 bases short, with 8 bases between. The CDR3: CASSRASSYNEQFF. The CDR3 DNA reads as TGTGCCAGCAGTCGGGCGAGCTCCTACAATGAGCAGTTCTTC.

The V and J genes are TRBV12-3 or TRBV12-4 and TRBJ2-7, with D unclear. V lost 2 bases and J lost 4, with 12 bases in between. The CDR3 has 14 residues. The CDR3 protein is CASSLTDSWYEQYF. DNA for the CDR3: TGTGCCAGCAGTTTAACCGACTCGTGGTACGAGCAGTACTTC.

CDR3 residues: CASSRDNGNEQFF. The CDR3 coding sequence is TGCGCCAGCAGCCGGGACAACGGCAATGAGCAGTTCTTC. The rearrangement links TRBV4-1 to TRBJ2-1; D perhaps matches TRBD1 (6 bases). V was cut by 4 bases and J by 6 bases, with 10 bases left in between. The CDR3 spans 13 residues. Germline CDR1 is MGHRA and CDR2 is YSYEKL.

This clonotype was seen more than once but under ten times. The V and J genes are TRBV7-6 and TRBJ1-2; D is unclear. The V gene's germline CDR1 is SGHVS and CDR2 FNYEAQ. Trimming took off 1 base at V and 6 bases at J, with 12 bases between the two ends. The CDR3 runs 14 residues. The CDR3 sequence: CASSLVGQSNGYTF. DNA of the CDR3: TGTGCCAGCAGCTTAGTCGGTCAATCCAATGGCTACACCTTC.

This clonotype was counted only a few times. This chain uses TRBV7-3 with TRBJ1-1, with D possibly being TRBD1 (5 bases). Trimming removed 5 bases at V and 8 bases at J, with 21 bases between. CDR3 size: 15 residues. Per the germline V gene, CDR1 is SGHTA and CDR2 is FQGTGA. In DNA, the CDR3 is TGTGCCAGCAGCCCCACGGGACCGCGGATCCGGGAAGCTTTCTTT. Protein sequence: CASSPTGPRIREAFF.

The chain joins TRBV4-1 to TRBJ1-1; TRBD1 might be the D (6 bases). This CDR3 comprises 12 residues. V lost 6 bases to trimming and J lost 8 bases, with 13 bases between them. Germline-derived CDR1 and CDR2 are MGHRA and YSYEKL. The CDR3 DNA sequence: TGCGCCAGCAGTCTCGTCGGACAGGAAGCTTTCTTT. Residues: CASSLVGQEAFF.

The chain recombines TRBV3-1 with TRBJ1-2; D is ambiguous. This CDR3 is 14 amino acids long. Germline loops: CDR1 LGHDT, CDR2 YNNKEL (reference sequence). Between the trimmed V and J ends, which lost 0 bases and 1 base, there was a span of 6 bases. The CDR3 spells CASSQDWGNYGYTF. The CDR3 nucleotides are TGTGCCAGCAGCCAAGATTGGGGTAACTATGGCTACACCTTC.

The chain recombines TRBV14 with TRBJ2-2, with D possibly TRBD1 on 6 matching bases. The CDR3 is 17 amino acids. Between the trimmed V and J ends, which lost 2 bases and 2 bases, there was a span of 15 bases. Per the germline V gene, CDR1 is SGHDN and CDR2 is FVKESK. The CDR3 DNA is TGTGCCAGCAGCCAATTTTCTCGGACAGATAACACCGGGGAGCTGTTTTTT. Its protein is CASSQFSRTDNTGELFF.

The genes are TRBV7-3 and TRBJ2-3; tentative D call: TRBD1 (7 bases). Germline values: CDR1 SGHTA, CDR2 FQGTGA. Trimming stripped 2 bases from V and 1 base from J, with 16 bases between. The length of the CDR3 is 17 residues. The CDR3 sequence is CASSLPSRGVGTDTQYF. The CDR3 DNA reads as TGTGCCAGCAGCTTACCTAGCAGGGGGGTTGGCACAGATACGCAGTATTTT.

This clonotype was seen only a few times. The gene calls are TRBV7-9 and TRBJ1-5; tentatively, D is TRBD1 (5 bases). Germline values: CDR1 SEHNR, CDR2 FQNEAQ (reference sequence). Trimming left V 0 bases short and J 0 bases short, with 6 bases between. The length of the CDR3 is 15 residues. This CDR3 reads CASSLAGDSNQPQHF. DNA for the CDR3: TGTGCCAGCAGCTTAGCAGGGGATAGCAATCAGCCCCAGCATTTT.

Here the CDR3 reads CASSLSGVETQYF. DNA of the CDR3: TGTGCCAGCAGCCTCAGCGGGGTGGAGACCCAGTACTTC. This chain joins TRBV27 and TRBJ2-5; TRBD2 matches at 7 bases. CDR3 length: 13 residues. The V gene end was trimmed by 6 bases and the J gene end by 5 bases; junction bases not matched to a gene: 6. Germline CDR1 is MNHEY and CDR2 is SMNVEV (reference sequence).

The chain combines TRBV19 with TRBJ2-3; 7 nucleotides align to TRBD1. CDR3 length equals 14 residues. Germline assignment: CDR1 LNHDA and CDR2 SQIVND (reference sequence). The ends lost 6 bases at V and 4 bases at J; junction bases unmatched: 7. The CDR3 sequence: CASSTGVMADTQYF. The CDR3 DNA follows: TGTGCCAGTAGCACAGGGGTGATGGCAGATACGCAGTATTTT.

This clonotype was counted a single time. This CDR3 is CASSLPLSTVLQETQYF. As DNA, the CDR3 is TGTGCCAGCAGTTTACCCCTGTCGACAGTACTTCAAGAGACCCAGTACTTC. This rearrangement joins TRBV28 to TRBJ2-5; D is perhaps TRBD1 (5 bases). The CDR3 has 17 amino acids. CDR1 and CDR2 from the germline V gene are MDHEN and SYDVKM. The V end lost 2 bases, the J end lost 2 bases, and 18 bases lay between the germline ends.

The gene calls are TRBV19 and TRBJ2-1; 7 nucleotides line up with TRBD1. The CDR3 is made up of 17 amino acids. J lost 0 bases, V lost 3 bases, and 8 bases had no gene match. Per the germline V gene, CDR1 is LNHDA and CDR2 is SQIVND (reference sequence). CDR3 protein: CASSIRRQGSSYNEQFF. CDR3 in DNA: TGTGCCAGTAGTATCCGTCGACAGGGAAGCTCCTACAATGAGCAGTTCTTC.

This clonotype was seen only a few times. This sequence joins TRBV7-8 and TRBJ2-2; the D gene could be TRBD1 or TRBD2 (6 bases each). The CDR3 has 16 residues. Germline CDR1 reads SGHVS; CDR2 reads FQNEAQ. V lost 1 base and J 3 bases, leaving 12 bases between the germline ends. CDR3 DNA sequence: TGTGCCAGCAGCTTAGAGCCGGGGGCACACACCGGGGAGCTGTTTTTT. Protein: CASSLEPGAHTGELFF.

As regards this clonotype: One junction end disagrees with the germline gene, perhaps due to a read error. V is TRBV2 and J is TRBJ1-2; 7 bases map to TRBD1. The CDR3 is 8 residues long. Germline loops: CDR1 SNHLY, CDR2 FYNNEI. CDR3: CASRGTVF. CDR3 DNA sequence: TGTGCCAGCAGGGGGACAGTTTTC.